This TCR beta chain stems from a study of beta chain features in type 1 diabetes. The CDR3 consists of 15 residues. Trimming cost V 4 bases and J 3 bases, with 16 bases left between them. The germline V gene encodes CDR1 SNHLY and CDR2 FYNNEI. Concerning this clone itself: What it binds is not known.

Reverse transcribing all isolated RNA meant expressed TCRB transcripts were sequenced. Method: immunoSEQ multiplex PCR; TCRdb's copy keeps in-frame clones and lacks some. The table includes hundreds of thousands of clones, about 14% detected once. The study, taken as a whole, reports: Patients with type 1 diabetes carried fewer insertions and had more deletions at their VDJ junctions.

V gene TRBV2 combines with J gene TRBJ2-7; D is possibly TRBD2 (6 bases). The TCR was taken from a man aged 25-40 years in good health. The sequenced sample was central memory CD4+ T cells from blood. The CDR3 bases are TGTGCCAGCAGTGGAGAGGGACTCCCGTTCTACGAGCAGTACGTC. It encodes CASSGEGLPFYEQYV.